The 17 T cell receptor beta chains reported below all come from one sample, sequenced in a study of cytomegalovirus exposure and HLA in healthy donors. It was with 60 Vbeta and 13 Jbeta primers that the PCR ran. Here immunoSEQ multiplex PCR was the method, and the copy in TCRdb shows in-frame clones only, minus some. The sample has some 200,000 clones, more than 65% seen once. The material sequenced was PBMCs. The origin of the receptors is a female donor in good health and CMV-seronegative.

This clone has just one count. The chain couples TRBV6-4 to TRBJ2-1, with D maybe TRBD1 (6 bases). Germline CDR1 and CDR2: MRHNA and SNTAGT. The germline V and J ends were trimmed by 5 bases and 6 bases, with 17 bases remaining between them. CDR3 length: 15 residues. The CDR3 sequence: CASSRDKVLVNEQFF. The CDR3 nucleotides are TGTGCCAGCAGTAGGGACAAGGTTCTCGTCAATGAGCAGTTCTTC.

J is TRBJ2-7 and V is TRBV6-6, with TRBD1 matching over 9 bases. This CDR3 has 13 residues. From germline, CDR1 is MNHNY and CDR2 SVGAGI (reference sequence). V dropped 6 bases and J dropped 4; count of bases not matched to a gene: 4. This CDR3 reads CASRDGTGYEQYF. CDR3 sequence (DNA): TGTGCCAGCAGAGACGGGACAGGGTACGAGCAGTACTTC.

V and J are TRBV27 and TRBJ2-2; 7 bases match TRBD1. Looked up from germline, CDR1 is MNHEY and CDR2 is SMNVEV (reference sequence). Unmatched junction bases numbered 5, after V lost 6 bases and J lost 4 bases. The CDR3 has 14 residues. The CDR3 protein is CASSPQGVTGELFF. In DNA, the CDR3 is TGTGCCAGCAGCCCTCAGGGGGTCACCGGGGAGCTGTTTTTT.

Here the CDR3 DNA reads TGTGCCAGCAGCTTATCAACGGGGGTGGGAACCGGGGAGCTGTTTTTT. As protein: CASSLSTGVGTGELFF. The chain is built from TRBV7-2 and TRBJ2-2; TRBD2 is a possible D gene (6 bases). Germline V gene data show CDR1 as SGHTA and CDR2 as FQGNSA. V was shortened by 2 bases and J by 5 bases, with 15 bases between the two germline ends. The CDR3 extends over 16 amino acids.

The chain is built from TRBV6-5 and TRBJ2-5, with 11 positions matching TRBD1. The CDR3 totals 14 residues. Germline V gene sequence: CDR1 MNHEY, CDR2 SVGAGI. V dropped 5 bases and J dropped 9; count of bases not matched to a gene: 8. The CDR3 DNA sequence: TGTGCCAGCAGTCTCGGACAGGGGGCGAGGGCCCAGTACTTC. Its protein is CASSLGQGARAQYF.

The rearrangement joins TRBV13 to TRBJ1-2; TRBD1 agrees at 8 bases. Germline CDR1 PRHDT, CDR2 FYEKMQ (reference sequence). The CDR3 covers 15 residues. The J segment lost 2 bases and the V segment lost 0 bases, leaving 2 bases of the junction unmatched. CDR3 coding DNA: TGTGCCAGCAGCTTAGGACAGGGGGGAAACTATGGCTACACCTTC. It codes for CASSLGQGGNYGYTF.

J is TRBJ2-1 and V is TRBV27, with 9 positions matching TRBD2. Trimming took 6 bases from V and 2 from J; bases not matched to a gene: 5. The CDR3 contains 15 residues. Germline CDR1 and CDR2: MNHEY and SMNVEV (reference sequence). CDR3 nucleotides: TGTGCCAGCAGAGAAGCGGGAGGAACCTACAATGAGCAGTTCTTC. This codes for CASREAGGTYNEQFF.

The chain is built from TRBV30 and TRBJ1-6; 10 nucleotides agree with TRBD1. Germline V gives CDR1 GTSNPN, CDR2 SVGIG (reference sequence). The CDR3 spans 18 residues. The J segment lost 6 bases and the V segment lost 2 bases, leaving 13 bases of the junction unmatched. The CDR3 nucleotides read TGTGCCTGGAGTTGGGGAACCGACAGGGGGCTAGGTAATTCACCCCTCCACTTT. Protein sequence: CAWSWGTDRGLGNSPLHF.

This clone occurred once. The rearrangement joins TRBV7-9 to TRBJ2-5; TRBD2 is a possible D gene (7 bases). Germline assignment: CDR1 SEHNR and CDR2 FQNEAQ (reference sequence). CDR3 size: 16 residues. Trimming stripped 5 bases from V and 1 base from J, with 17 bases between. CDR3 sequence reads: CASSQGRGDTQETQYF. The CDR3 DNA reads as TGTGCCAGCAGCCAGGGGAGGGGCGATACCCAAGAGACCCAGTACTTC.

The chain links TRBV5-1 to TRBJ2-5; possible D gene TRBD1, 6 bases. The CDR3 is 13 residues long. The germline CDR1 and CDR2 sequences are SGHRS and YFSETQ. V gave up 4 bases and J gave up 7 bases, with 14 bases separating them. For the CDR3, the DNA is TGCGCCAGCAGCCCGGGTGAGGGGGTGACCCAGTACTTC. Translation gives CASSPGEGVTQYF.

V is TRBV7-3 and J is TRBJ2-3, with D tentatively TRBD2 (5 bases). This CDR3 has 15 residues. Per germline, CDR1 SGHTA and CDR2 FQGTGA. Deletions cut 7 bases from V and 6 bases from J, with 20 bases between. For the CDR3, the DNA is TGTGCCAGCACCTCCCGAGGGCAAAGGGTCGATACGCAGTATTTT. This gives the protein CASTSRGQRVDTQYF.

The CDR3 loop is CASSEGLAGGTQYF. The CDR3 region has the DNA TGTGCCAGCAGTGAGGGGTTAGCGGGGGGGACCCAGTACTTC. This chain uses TRBV2 with TRBJ2-5, with 10 bases identical to TRBD2. Trimming at V came to 3 bases and at J to 7 bases, leaving 5 bases not matched to a gene. CDR1 is SNHLY and CDR2 is FYNNEI in the germline V gene. The CDR3 length is 14 residues.

This rearrangement joins TRBV9 to TRBJ2-5; D is ambiguous. The V end lost 0 bases, the J end lost 3 bases, and 6 bases lay between the germline ends. Germline CDR1 reads SGDLS; CDR2 reads YYNGEE. The CDR3 has 13 residues. CDR3 DNA: TGTGCCAGCAGCGTAGGTGGAGAAGAGACCCAGTACTTC. Protein product: CASSVGGEETQYF.

This clone has a single count. This chain connects TRBV5-1 to TRBJ1-1; TRBD1 matches at 9 bases. The germline gives CDR1 SGHRS, CDR2 YFSETQ. The CDR3 is 15 amino acids. Trimming removed 5 bases from V and 11 bases from J; junction bases left unmatched: 16. The CDR3, as DNA: TGCGCCAGCAGAGAACCGGGACAGGGACCCCCTCAGGCTTTCTTT. It is translated as CASREPGQGPPQAFF.

This clone was observed a single time. The chain is built from TRBV28 and TRBJ1-2; 9 bases line up with TRBD1. CDR1 and CDR2 from the germline V gene are MDHEN and SYDVKM. This CDR3 spans 15 amino acids. The trim removed 6 bases at V and 2 bases at J, leaving 7 bases unmatched. The CDR3 here is CASSSGTGLNYGYTF. CDR3 coding DNA: TGTGCCAGCAGCTCCGGGACAGGGCTGAACTATGGCTACACCTTC.

The chain joins TRBV6-1 to TRBJ1-1, with TRBD1 matching over 8 bases. The CDR3 consists of 13 residues. Losses at the gene ends were 6 bases for V and 5 bases for J; bases not matched to a gene: 5. Per germline, CDR1 MNHNS and CDR2 SASEGT. In DNA form, the CDR3 reads TGTGCCAGCAGCAATCAGGGGGCGACTGAAGCTTTCTTT. Translated, it gives CASSNQGATEAFF.

The V and J genes are TRBV30 and TRBJ1-1; no firm D call. V gave up 2 bases and J gave up 2 bases, with 3 bases separating them. The CDR3 runs to 11 residues. Germline assignment: CDR1 GTSNPN and CDR2 SVGIG (reference sequence). CDR3 in amino acids: CAWSLNTEAFF. In nucleotides, the CDR3 is TGTGCCTGGAGTTTAAACACTGAAGCTTTCTTT.